This T cell receptor beta chain was sequenced in a study of Ad26.COV2.S vaccination and SARS-CoV-2 variants. A word on this clone: No antigen is known for it.

The protocol was immunoSEQ multiplex PCR, while the TCRdb copy is restricted to in-frame clones and leaves out a portion. The data show more than 150,000 clones, roughly nine tenths seen once. Whole-study findings and limits: It was found that vaccine and placebo recipients had similar non-spike TCR breadth. Recipients given vaccine exceeded placebo recipients in spike-specific TCR breadth. Vaccinees reportedly had broad spike-specific CD8+ and CD4+ T cell responses. Total T cell responses may have been underestimated by the TCR breadth and depth analyses.

The specimen was peripheral blood, collected after recovery from COVID-19. The receptor was isolated from a human donor who had recovered from COVID-19.

The CDR3 bases are TGTGCCAGTAGACAGACCGCTAACTATGGCTACACCTTC. Encoded protein: CASRQTANYGYTF. The rearrangement links TRBV6-5 to TRBJ1-2, with TRBD1 as a possible D gene (5 bases). This CDR3 has 13 amino acids. Per germline, CDR1 MNHEY and CDR2 SVGAGI. Trimming removed 9 bases from V and 0 bases from J, with 11 bases in between.